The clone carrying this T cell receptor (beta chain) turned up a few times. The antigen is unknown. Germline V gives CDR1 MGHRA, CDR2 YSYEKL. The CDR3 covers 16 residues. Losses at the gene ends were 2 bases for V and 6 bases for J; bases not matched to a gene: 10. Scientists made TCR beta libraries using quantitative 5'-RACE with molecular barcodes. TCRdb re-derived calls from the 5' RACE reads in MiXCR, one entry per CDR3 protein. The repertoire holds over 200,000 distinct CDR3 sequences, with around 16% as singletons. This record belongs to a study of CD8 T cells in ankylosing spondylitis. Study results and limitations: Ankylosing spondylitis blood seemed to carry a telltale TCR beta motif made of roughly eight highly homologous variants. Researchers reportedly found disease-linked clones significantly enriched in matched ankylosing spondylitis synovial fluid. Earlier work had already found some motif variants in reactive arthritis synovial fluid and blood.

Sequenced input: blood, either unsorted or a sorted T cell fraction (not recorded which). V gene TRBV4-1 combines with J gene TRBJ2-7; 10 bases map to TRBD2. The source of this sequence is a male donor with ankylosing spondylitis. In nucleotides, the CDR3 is TGCGCCAGCAGCCAACTAGCGGGGGTGGCGGGGGTCGAGCAGTACTTC. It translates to CASSQLAGVAGVEQYF.